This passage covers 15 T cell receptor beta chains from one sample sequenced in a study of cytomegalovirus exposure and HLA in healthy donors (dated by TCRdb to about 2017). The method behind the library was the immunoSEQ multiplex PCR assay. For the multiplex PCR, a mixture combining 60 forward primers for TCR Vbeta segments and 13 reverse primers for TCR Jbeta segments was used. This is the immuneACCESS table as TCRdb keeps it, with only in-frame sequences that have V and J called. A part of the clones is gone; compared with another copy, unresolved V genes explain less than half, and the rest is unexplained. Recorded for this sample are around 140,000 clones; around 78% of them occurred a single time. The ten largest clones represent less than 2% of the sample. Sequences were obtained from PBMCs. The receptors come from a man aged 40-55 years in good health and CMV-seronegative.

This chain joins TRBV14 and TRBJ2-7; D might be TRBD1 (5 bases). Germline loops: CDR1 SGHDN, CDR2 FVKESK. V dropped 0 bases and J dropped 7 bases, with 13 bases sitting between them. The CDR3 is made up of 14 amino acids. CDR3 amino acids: CASSQDRPSGEQYF. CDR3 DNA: TGTGCCAGCAGCCAAGATCGGCCCTCAGGGGAGCAGTACTTC.

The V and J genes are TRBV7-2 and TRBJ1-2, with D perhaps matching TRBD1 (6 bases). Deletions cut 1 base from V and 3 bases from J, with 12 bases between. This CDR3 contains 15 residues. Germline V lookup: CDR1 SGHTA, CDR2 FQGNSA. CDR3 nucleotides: TGTGCCAGCAGCTTAGGCCCAGGGGTGGACTATGGCTACACCTTC. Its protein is CASSLGPGVDYGYTF. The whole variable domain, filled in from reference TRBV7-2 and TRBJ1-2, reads GAGVSQSPSNKVTEKGKDVELRCDPISGHTALYWYRQSLGQGLEFLIYFQGNSAPDKSGLPSDRFSAERTGGSVSTLTIQRTQQEDSAVYLCASSLGPGVDYGYTFGSGTRLTVV.

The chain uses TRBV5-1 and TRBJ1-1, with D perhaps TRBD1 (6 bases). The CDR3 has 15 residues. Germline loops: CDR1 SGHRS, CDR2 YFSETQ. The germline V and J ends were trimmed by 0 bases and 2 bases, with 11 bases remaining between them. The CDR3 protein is CASSLGGGENTEAFF. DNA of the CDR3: TGCGCCAGCAGCTTGGGAGGGGGAGAAAACACTGAAGCTTTCTTT.

The CDR3 nucleotides read TGTGCCAGCAGCGTGGGACTAGCGGAGGGATACAATGAGCAGTTCTTC. Translating gives CASSVGLAEGYNEQFF. The J gene is TRBJ2-1, the V gene TRBV9, with 11 bases aligning to TRBD2. V lost 2 bases and J lost 4; bases outside the gene matches: 5. Germline CDR1 reads SGDLS; CDR2 reads YYNGEE. CDR3 size: 16 residues.

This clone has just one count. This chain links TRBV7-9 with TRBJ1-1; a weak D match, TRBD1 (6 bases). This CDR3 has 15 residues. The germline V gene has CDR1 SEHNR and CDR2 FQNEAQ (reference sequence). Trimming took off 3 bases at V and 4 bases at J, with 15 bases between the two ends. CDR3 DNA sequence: TGTGCCAGCAGCTTTGCCAGGGGTCTGGGCACTGAAGCTTTCTTT. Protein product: CASSFARGLGTEAFF.

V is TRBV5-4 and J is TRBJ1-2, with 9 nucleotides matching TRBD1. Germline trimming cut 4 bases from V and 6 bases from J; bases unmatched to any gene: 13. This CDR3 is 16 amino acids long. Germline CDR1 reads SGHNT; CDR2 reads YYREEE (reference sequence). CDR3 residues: CASSQGDRAPVDGYTF. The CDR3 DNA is TGTGCCAGCAGCCAGGGGGACAGGGCCCCAGTGGATGGCTACACCTTC. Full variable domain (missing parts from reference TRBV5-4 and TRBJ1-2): ETGVTQSPTHLIKTRGQQVTLRCSSQSGHNTVSWYQQALGQGPQFIFQYYREEENGRGNFPPRFSGLQFPNYSSELNVNALELDDSALYLCASSQGDRAPVDGYTFGSGTRLTVV.

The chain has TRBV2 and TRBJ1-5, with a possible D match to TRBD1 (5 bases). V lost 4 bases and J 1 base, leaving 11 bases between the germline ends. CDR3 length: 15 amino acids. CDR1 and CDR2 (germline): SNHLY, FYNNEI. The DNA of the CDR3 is TGTGCCAGCAGTGGTTGGGGGGAGAGCAATCAGCCCCAGCATTTT. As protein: CASSGWGESNQPQHF. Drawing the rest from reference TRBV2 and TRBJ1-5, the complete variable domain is EPEVTQTPSHQVTQMGQEVILRCVPISNHLYFYWYRQILGQKVEFLVSFYNNEISEKSEIFDDQFSVERPDGSNFTLKIRSTKLEDSAMYFCASSGWGESNQPQHFGDGTRLSIL.

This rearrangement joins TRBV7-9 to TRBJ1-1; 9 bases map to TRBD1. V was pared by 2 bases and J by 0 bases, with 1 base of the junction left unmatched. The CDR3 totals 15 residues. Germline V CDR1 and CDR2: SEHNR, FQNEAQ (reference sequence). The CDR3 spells CASSLTGGLNTEAFF. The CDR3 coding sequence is TGTGCCAGCAGCTTAACAGGGGGCCTGAACACTGAAGCTTTCTTT.

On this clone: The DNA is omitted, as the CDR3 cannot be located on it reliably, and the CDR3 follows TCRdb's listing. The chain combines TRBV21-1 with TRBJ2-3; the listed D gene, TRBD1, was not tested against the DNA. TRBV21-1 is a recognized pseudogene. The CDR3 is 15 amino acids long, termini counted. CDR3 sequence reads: CASSMVAGGTDTQYF.

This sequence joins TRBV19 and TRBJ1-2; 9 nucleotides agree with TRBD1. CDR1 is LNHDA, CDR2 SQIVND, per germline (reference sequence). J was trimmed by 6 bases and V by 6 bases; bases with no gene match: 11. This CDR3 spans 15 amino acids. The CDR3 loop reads CASSTFGDRVDGYTF. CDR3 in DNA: TGTGCCAGTAGCACTTTTGGGGACAGGGTCGATGGCTACACCTTC.

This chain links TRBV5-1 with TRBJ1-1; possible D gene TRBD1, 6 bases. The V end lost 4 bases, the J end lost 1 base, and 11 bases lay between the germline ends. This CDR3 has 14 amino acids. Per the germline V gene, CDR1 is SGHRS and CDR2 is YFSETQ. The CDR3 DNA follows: TGCGCCAGCAGCAGAGGACAGACGAACACTGAAGCTTTCTTT. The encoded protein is CASSRGQTNTEAFF. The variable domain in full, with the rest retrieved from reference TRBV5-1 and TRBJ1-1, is KAGVTQTPRYLIKTRGQQVTLSCSPISGHRSVSWYQQTPGQGLQFLFEYFSETQRNKGNFPGRFSGRQFSNSRSEMNVSTLELGDSALYLCASSRGQTNTEAFFGQGTRLTVV.

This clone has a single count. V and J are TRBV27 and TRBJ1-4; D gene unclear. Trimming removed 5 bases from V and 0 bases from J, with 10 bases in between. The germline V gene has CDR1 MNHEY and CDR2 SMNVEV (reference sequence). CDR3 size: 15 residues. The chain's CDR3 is CASSPRFATNEKLFF. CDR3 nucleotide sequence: TGTGCCAGCAGTCCACGGTTTGCAACTAATGAAAAACTGTTTTTT.

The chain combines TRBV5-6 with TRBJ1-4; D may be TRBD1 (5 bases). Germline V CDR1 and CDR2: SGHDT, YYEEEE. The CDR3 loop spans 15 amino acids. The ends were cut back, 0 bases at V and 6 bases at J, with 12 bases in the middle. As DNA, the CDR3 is TGTGCCAGCAGCTTGGTCCAGGGCCCTGATGAAAAACTGTTTTTT. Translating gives CASSLVQGPDEKLFF.

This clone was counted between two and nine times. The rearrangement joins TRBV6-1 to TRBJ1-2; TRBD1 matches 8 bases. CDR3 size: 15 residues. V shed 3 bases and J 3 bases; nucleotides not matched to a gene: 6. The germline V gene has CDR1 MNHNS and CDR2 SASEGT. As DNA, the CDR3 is TGTGCCAGCAGTGACCGGACAGGGTGGTACTATGGCTACACCTTC. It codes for CASSDRTGWYYGYTF.

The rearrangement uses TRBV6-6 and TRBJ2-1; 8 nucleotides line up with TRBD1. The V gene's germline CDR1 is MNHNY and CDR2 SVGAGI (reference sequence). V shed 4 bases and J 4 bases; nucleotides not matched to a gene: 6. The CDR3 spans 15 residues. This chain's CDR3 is CASSSDRGLYNEQFF. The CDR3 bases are TGTGCCAGCAGTTCCGACAGGGGCCTTTACAATGAGCAGTTCTTC.